This T cell receptor beta chain was obtained from a study of T cells in narcolepsy. Study information: Donors had narcolepsy type 1 or type 2, or were healthy controls. The study's findings and limits: Autoreactive HCRT-specific and TRIB2-specific clonotypes were marked in same-patient CSF-versus-blood CD4+ comparisons. Some memory CD4+ repertoires had no autoreactive clone sequences. Autoreactive clonotypes reportedly recurred in blood of same and different patients, not controls.

Comment on this clone: Its antigen is unidentified.

Germline V gene data show CDR1 as DFQATT and CDR2 as SNEGSKA (reference sequence). The germline V and J ends were trimmed by 3 bases and 12 bases, with 12 bases remaining between them. CDR3 length: 11 amino acids. TCRdb's copy holds only in-frame clones and misses some; the assay was immunoSEQ multiplex PCR. The sample gives about 40,000 clones, about 87% of which show up once; 1% to 1.5% is in the top ten. This TCR came from a human donor with narcolepsy. The sequenced material came from CD45RA- memory CD4+ T cells from PBMCs. This rearrangement joins TRBV20-1 to TRBJ2-1; D uncertain. The CDR3 bases are TGCAGTGCTAGTGGATGGGGTAGGCAGTTCTTC. Encoded protein: CSASGWGRQFF.